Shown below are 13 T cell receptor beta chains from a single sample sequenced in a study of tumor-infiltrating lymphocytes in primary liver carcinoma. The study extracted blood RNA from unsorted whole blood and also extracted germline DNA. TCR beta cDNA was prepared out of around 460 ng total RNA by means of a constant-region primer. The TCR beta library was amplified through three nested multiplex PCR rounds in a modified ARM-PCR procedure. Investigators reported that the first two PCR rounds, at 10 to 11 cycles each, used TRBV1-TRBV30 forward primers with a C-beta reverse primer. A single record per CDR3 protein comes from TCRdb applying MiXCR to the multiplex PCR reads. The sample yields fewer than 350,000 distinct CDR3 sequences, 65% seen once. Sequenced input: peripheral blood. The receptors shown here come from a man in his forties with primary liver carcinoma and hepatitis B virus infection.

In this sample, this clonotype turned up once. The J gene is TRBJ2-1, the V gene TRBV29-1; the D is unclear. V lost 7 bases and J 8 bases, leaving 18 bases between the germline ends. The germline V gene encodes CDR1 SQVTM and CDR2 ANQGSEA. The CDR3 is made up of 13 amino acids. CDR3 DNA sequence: TGCAGCGCGATGGGGAATCCGGCCTATGAGCAGTTCTTC. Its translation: CSAMGNPAYEQFF.

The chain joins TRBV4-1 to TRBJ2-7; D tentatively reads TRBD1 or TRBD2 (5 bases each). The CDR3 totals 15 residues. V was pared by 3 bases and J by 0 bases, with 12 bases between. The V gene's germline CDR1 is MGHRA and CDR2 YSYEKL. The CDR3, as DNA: TGCGCCAGCAGCCATAGTGAGGGGAGCTCCTACGAGCAGTACTTC. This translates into CASSHSEGSSYEQYF.

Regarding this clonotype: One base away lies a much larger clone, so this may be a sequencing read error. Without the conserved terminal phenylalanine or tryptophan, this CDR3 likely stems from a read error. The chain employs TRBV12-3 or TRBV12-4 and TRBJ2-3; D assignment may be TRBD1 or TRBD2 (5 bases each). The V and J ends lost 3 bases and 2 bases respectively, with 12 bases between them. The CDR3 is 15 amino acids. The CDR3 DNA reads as TGTGCCAGCAGTTTGGGACCTTCAGCCACAGATACGCAGTATTCT. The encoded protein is CASSLGPSATDTQYS.

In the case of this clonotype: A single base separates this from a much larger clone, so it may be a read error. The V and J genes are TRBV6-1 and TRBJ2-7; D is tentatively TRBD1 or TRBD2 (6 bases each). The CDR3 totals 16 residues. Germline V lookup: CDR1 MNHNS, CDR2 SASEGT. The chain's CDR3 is CTSRDLYGGASYEQYF. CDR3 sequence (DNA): TGTACCAGCAGGGACCTTTACGGGGGCGCGTCCTACGAGCAGTACTTC.

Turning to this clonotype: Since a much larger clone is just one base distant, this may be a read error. The CDR3 here is CARSYAGVAQPQHF. The DNA for the CDR3 is TGTGCCAGGAGTTACGCAGGGGTGGCTCAGCCCCAGCATTTT. J is TRBJ1-5 and V is TRBV6-2 or TRBV6-3, with D possibly TRBD1 on 6 matching bases. CDR1 is MNHEY and CDR2 is SVGEGT in the germline V gene. The CDR3 is 14 residues long.

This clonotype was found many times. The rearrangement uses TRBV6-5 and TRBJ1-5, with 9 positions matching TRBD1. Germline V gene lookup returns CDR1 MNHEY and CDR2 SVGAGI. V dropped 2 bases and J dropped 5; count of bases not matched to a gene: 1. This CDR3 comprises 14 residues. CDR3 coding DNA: TGTGCCAGCAGTTACAGGACAGGGGATCAGCCCCAGCATTTT. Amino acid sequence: CASSYRTGDQPQHF.

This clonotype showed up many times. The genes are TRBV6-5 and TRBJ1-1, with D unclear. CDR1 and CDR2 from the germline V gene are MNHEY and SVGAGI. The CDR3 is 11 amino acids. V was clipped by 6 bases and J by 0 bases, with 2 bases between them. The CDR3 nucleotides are TGTGCCAGCAGGGTGAACACTGAAGCTTTCTTT. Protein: CASRVNTEAFF.

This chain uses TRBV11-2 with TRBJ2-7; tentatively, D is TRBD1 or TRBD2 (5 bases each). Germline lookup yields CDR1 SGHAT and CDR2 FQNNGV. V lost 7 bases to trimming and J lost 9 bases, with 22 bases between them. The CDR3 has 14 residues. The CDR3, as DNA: TGTGCCAGCATCCCCGGGGCCATGGGGAACGGGCAGTACTTC. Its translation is CASIPGAMGNGQYF.

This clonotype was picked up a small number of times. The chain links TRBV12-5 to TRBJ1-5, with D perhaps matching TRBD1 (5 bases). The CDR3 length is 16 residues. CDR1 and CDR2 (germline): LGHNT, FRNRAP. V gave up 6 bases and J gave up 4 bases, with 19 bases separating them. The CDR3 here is CASGKDEGRSNQPQHF. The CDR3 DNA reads TGTGCTAGTGGAAAAGATGAGGGGCGTTCTAATCAGCCCCAGCATTTT.

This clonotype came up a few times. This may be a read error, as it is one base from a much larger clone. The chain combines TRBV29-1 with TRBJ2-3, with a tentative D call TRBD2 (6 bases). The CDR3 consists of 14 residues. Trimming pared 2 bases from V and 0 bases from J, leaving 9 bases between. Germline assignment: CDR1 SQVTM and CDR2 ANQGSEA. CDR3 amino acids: CSVERTNSTDTQYF. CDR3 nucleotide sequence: TGCAGCGTTGAACGGACTAACAGCACAGATACGCAGTATTTT.

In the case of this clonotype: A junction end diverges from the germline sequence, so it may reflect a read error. CDR3 sequence: CAGSLTGKGEQHF. As DNA, the CDR3 is TGTGCCGGCAGTTTAACAGGGAAGGGCGAGCAGCACTTC. This chain connects TRBV6-5 to TRBJ2-7; a possible D gene is TRBD1 (6 bases). Germline-derived CDR1 and CDR2 are MNHEY and SVGAGI. The CDR3 has 13 residues.

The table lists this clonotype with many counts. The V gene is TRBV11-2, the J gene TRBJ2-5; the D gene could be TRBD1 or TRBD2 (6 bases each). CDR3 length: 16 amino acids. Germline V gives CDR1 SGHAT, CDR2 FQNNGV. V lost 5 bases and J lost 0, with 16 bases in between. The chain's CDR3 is CASSRGVGGDQETQYF. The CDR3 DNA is TGTGCCAGCAGCCGAGGGGTGGGGGGCGACCAAGAGACCCAGTACTTC.

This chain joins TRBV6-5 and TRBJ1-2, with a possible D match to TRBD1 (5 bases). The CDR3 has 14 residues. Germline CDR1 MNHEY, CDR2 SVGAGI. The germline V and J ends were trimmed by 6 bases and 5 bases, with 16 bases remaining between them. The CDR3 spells CASRTLAEGYGYTF. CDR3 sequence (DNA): TGTGCCAGCAGGACACTGGCTGAGGGGTATGGCTACACCTTC.